Listed below are T cell receptor beta chains from one sample, sequenced in a study of radiation and T cells in renal cell carcinoma. Sequenced by immunoSEQ multiplex PCR; TCRdb stores in-frame clones only, minus some. Here the sample spans more than 60,000 clones, around 78% being singletons. Material: blood, obtained from a patient whose treatment included radiotherapy and nephrectomy. All receptors derive from a woman aged 60-75 years with renal cell carcinoma. Each CDR3 is given with its conserved first and last residue. D genes are given only for firm matches. Size is stated for part of the rows, as once, few or many counts, or as a class when the clone is expanded.

TRBJ1-1 | TRBD1 | - | TRBV6-6 | CASSYSGGSEAFF | TGTGCCAGCAGTTACTCAGGGGGCTCTGAAGCTTTCTTT
TRBJ1-1 | TRBD1 | few | TRBV19 | CASNFQGGTEAFF | TGTGCCAGTAATTTCCAGGGGGGCACTGAAGCTTTCTTT
TRBJ2-1 | TRBD2 | - | TRBV27 | CASSSRLATISYNEQFF | TGTGCCAGCAGTTCGCGACTAGCGACTATCTCCTACAATGAGCAGTTCTTC
TRBJ2-1 | - | - | TRBV7-9 | CASSPKTDAINNEQFF | TGTGCCAGCAGCCCGAAAACGGACGCGATAAACAATGAGCAGTTCTTC
TRBJ1-1 | - | many | TRBV9 | CASSVANTEAFF | TGTGCCAGCAGCGTAGCAAACACTGAAGCTTTCTTT
TRBJ1-1 | - | many | TRBV2 | CATSFGGTEAFF | TGTGCCACCAGTTTTGGGGGCACTGAAGCTTTCTTT
TRBJ1-5 | - | - | TRBV6-1 | CASSDRRGGGGQPQHF | TGTGCCAGCAGTGACAGGAGGGGAGGAGGGGGTCAGCCCCAGCATTTT
TRBJ1-5 | TRBD1 | - | TRBV9 | CASSPFGTGNQPQHF | TGTGCCAGCAGCCCCTTTGGGACAGGCAATCAGCCCCAGCATTTT
TRBJ1-2 | - | - | TRBV5-1 | CASSLEYDGYTF | TGCGCCAGCAGCTTGGAGTATGATGGCTACACCTTC
TRBJ1-1 | TRBD1 | - | TRBV6-1 | CAGRASPPGGTEAFF | TGTGCCGGAAGAGCGAGCCCCCCAGGGGGCACTGAAGCTTTCTTT
TRBJ2-2 | TRBD1 | - | TRBV19 | CASSRTGGNTGELFF | TGTGCCAGTTCCCGGACAGGGGGAAACACCGGGGAGCTGTTTTTT
TRBJ2-2 | - | - | TRBV19 | CASMAGELFF | TGTGCCAGTATGGCCGGGGAGCTGTTTTTT
TRBJ2-1 | - | - | TRBV7-2 | CASSLEIGEQFF | TGTGCCAGCAGCTTAGAGATTGGTGAGCAGTTCTTC
TRBJ1-1 | - | - | TRBV13 | CASSLGAGGEAFF | TGTGCCAGCAGCTTAGGGGCCGGGGGTGAAGCTTTCTTT
TRBJ2-7 | TRBD1 | - | TRBV28 | CASSTRDRAHEEQYF | TGTGCCAGCAGTACCCGGGACAGGGCTCACGAGGAGCAGTACTTC
TRBJ1-1 | - | - | TRBV25-1 | CASSRMENTEAFF | TGTGCCAGCAGTCGAATGGAGAACACTGAAGCTTTCTTT
TRBJ2-7 | - | - | TRBV9 | CASSVVRGPTYEQYF | TGTGCCAGCAGCGTAGTTAGGGGACCAACCTACGAGCAGTACTTC
TRBJ1-5 | - | few | TRBV7-2 | CASSLNTGPNQPQHF | TGTGCCAGCAGCTTAAACACAGGGCCTAATCAGCCCCAGCATTTT
TRBJ1-5 | TRBD1 | - | TRBV27 | CASSSTGTGIQPQHF | TGTGCCAGCAGTTCCACCGGGACAGGGATTCAGCCCCAGCATTTT
TRBJ2-5 | TRBD2 | - | TRBV6-1 | CASRTSGLQETQYF | TGTGCCAGCAGGACTAGCGGGCTTCAAGAGACCCAGTACTTC
TRBJ1-2 | TRBD1 | - | TRBV28 | CASSPGQGGSYGYTF | TGTGCCAGCAGTCCTGGACAGGGAGGTTCGTATGGCTACACCTTC
TRBJ1-4 | - | - | TRBV28 | CASSLLGAANEKLFF | TGTGCCAGCAGTTTATTGGGGGCAGCTAATGAAAAACTGTTTTTT
TRBJ1-2 | - | - | TRBV18 | CASSPFGGSNNYGYTF | TGTGCCAGCTCACCGTTTGGGGGTTCCAATAACTATGGCTACACCTTC
TRBJ2-3 | - | once | TRBV6-6 | CASIGFGTDTQYF | TGTGCCAGCATAGGGTTCGGCACAGATACGCAGTATTTT
TRBJ2-7 | TRBD1 | - | TRBV11-2 | CASSLDEGQGVSYEQYF | TGTGCCAGCAGCTTAGATGAGGGACAGGGTGTTAGCTACGAGCAGTACTTC
TRBJ1-5 | - | - | TRBV7-2 | CASSSTHPSNQPQHF | TGTGCCAGCAGCAGCACCCACCCTTCCAATCAGCCCCAGCATTTT
TRBJ1-5 | - | once | TRBV19 | CASSKVSSGYSNQPQHF | TGTGCCAGTAGTAAGGTCTCATCAGGGTATAGCAATCAGCCCCAGCATTTT
TRBJ1-3 | - | - | TRBV7-2 | CASSYGQGNTIYF | TGTGCCAGCAGCTATGGACAGGGAAACACCATATATTTT
TRBJ1-2 | - | - | TRBV6-4 | CASSDGSWGGYTF | TGTGCCAGCAGTGATGGCAGTTGGGGTGGCTACACCTTC
TRBJ2-1 | TRBD2 | - | TRBV6-4 | CASSPTGSGSRRNEQFF | TGTGCCAGCAGTCCCACGGGGAGCGGGAGCCGTCGGAATGAGCAGTTCTTC
TRBJ2-7 | TRBD1 | once | TRBV6-5 | CASSFRDRGFYEQYF | TGTGCCAGCAGCTTCCGGGACAGGGGGTTCTACGAGCAGTACTTC
TRBJ2-3 | - | - | TRBV29-1 | CSVAGLYTDTQYF | TGCAGCGTAGCCGGACTATACACAGATACGCAGTATTTT
TRBJ2-1 | TRBD2 | few | TRBV5-6 | CASSLGGTSLHEQFF | TGTGCCAGCAGCTTGGGAGGGACTAGTTTACATGAGCAGTTCTTC
TRBJ1-2 | TRBD1 | once | TRBV6-5 | CASSGTGALRGYTF | TGTGCCAGCAGTGGGACAGGGGCCCTCAGGGGCTACACCTTC
TRBJ1-2 | - | - | TRBV6-4 | CASRPGGTDYGYTF | TGTGCCAGCAGGCCGGGGGGGACTGACTATGGCTACACCTTC
TRBJ1-3 | TRBD1 | - | TRBV4-1 | CASSQDMGTGVTSGNTIYF | TGCGCCAGCAGCCAAGATATGGGGACAGGGGTTACCTCTGGAAACACCATATATTTT
TRBJ1-5 | - | - | TRBV5-6 | CASSLTGNQPQHF | TGTGCCAGCAGCTTGACAGGCAATCAGCCCCAGCATTTT
TRBJ1-5 | TRBD1 | - | TRBV19 | CASSIMSSGGGNQPQHF | TGTGCCAGTAGTATAATGAGTTCAGGGGGCGGCAATCAGCCCCAGCATTTT
TRBJ1-1 | - | once | TRBV5-6 | CASSLARWNTEAFF | TGTGCCAGCAGCTTGGCGCGGTGGAACACTGAAGCTTTCTTT
TRBJ1-5 | TRBD1 | once | TRBV19 | CASSDTGTGINQPQHF | TGTGCCAGTAGTGATACCGGGACAGGAATCAATCAGCCCCAGCATTTT